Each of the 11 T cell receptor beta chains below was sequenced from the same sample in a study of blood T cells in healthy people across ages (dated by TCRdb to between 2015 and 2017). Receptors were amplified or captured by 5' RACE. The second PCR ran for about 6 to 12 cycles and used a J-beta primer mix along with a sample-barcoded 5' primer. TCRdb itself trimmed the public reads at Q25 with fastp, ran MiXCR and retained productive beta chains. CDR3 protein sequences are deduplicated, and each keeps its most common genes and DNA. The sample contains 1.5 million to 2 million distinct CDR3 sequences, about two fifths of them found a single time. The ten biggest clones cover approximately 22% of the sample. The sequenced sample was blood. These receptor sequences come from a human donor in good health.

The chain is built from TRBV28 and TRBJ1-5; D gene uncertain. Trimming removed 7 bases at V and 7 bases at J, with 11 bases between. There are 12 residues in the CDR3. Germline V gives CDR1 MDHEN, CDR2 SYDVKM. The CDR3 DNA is TGTGCCAGCAAGGGATCCGTCCAGCCCCAGCATTTT. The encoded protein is CASKGSVQPQHF.

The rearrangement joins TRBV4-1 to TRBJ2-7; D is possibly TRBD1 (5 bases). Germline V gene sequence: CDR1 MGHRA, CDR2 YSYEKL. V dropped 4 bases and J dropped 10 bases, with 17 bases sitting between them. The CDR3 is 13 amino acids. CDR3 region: CASSPLIRTTQYF. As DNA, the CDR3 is TGCGCCAGCAGCCCCCTGATTCGGACAACCCAGTACTTC.

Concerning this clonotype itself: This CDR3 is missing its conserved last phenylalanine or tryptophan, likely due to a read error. The CDR3 loop reads CASSLGTTHSNQPQHC. The CDR3 coding sequence is TGTGCCAGCAGCTTAGGGACCACTCATAGCAATCAGCCCCAGCATTGT. The chain is built from TRBV7-9 and TRBJ1-5; D uncertain. The germline V gene has CDR1 SEHNR and CDR2 FQNEAQ (reference sequence). The CDR3 extends over 16 amino acids. V was shortened by 1 base and J by 0 bases, with 10 bases between the two germline ends.

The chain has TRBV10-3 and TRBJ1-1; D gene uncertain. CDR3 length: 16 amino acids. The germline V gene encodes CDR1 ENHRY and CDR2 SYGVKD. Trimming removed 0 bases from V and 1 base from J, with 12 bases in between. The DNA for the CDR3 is TGTGCCATCAGTGAGTCGACCCTCGTGCGGAACACTGAAGCTTTCTTT. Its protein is CAISESTLVRNTEAFF.

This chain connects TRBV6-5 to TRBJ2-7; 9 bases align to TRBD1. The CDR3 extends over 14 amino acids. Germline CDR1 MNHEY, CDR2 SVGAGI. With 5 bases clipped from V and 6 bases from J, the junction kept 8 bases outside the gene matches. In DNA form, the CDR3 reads TGTGCCAGCAGTAGAGGACAGGGGAACACCGAGCAGTACTTC. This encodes CASSRGQGNTEQYF.

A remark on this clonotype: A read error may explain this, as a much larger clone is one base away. The CDR3 coding sequence is TGTGCCAGCAGCATAGGGACAGGGGAAGAGACCCAGTACTTC. Translating gives CASSIGTGEETQYF. The V call is TRBV7-2, the J call TRBJ2-5; 10 nucleotides line up with TRBD1. The length of the CDR3 is 14 residues. V lost 5 bases and J lost 3; bases outside the gene matches: 3. Per germline, CDR1 SGHTA and CDR2 FQGNSA.

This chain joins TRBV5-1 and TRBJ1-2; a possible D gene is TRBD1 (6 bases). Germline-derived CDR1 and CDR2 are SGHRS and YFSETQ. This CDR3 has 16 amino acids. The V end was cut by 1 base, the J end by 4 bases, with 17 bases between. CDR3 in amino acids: CASSLTGTSGAYGYTF. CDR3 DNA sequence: TGCGCCAGCAGCTTGACCGGGACATCGGGCGCCTATGGCTACACCTTC.

CDR3 in amino acids: CASSFSNRIYEQYF. As DNA, the CDR3 is TGTGCCAGCAGCTTTTCCAACAGGATATACGAGCAGTACTTC. The chain recombines TRBV5-5 with TRBJ2-7; D might be TRBD1 (5 bases). Per germline, CDR1 SGHKS and CDR2 YYEKEE (reference sequence). Trimming took off 2 bases at V and 4 bases at J, with 13 bases between the two ends. The CDR3 covers 14 residues. The variable domain in full, completed from reference TRBV5-5 and TRBJ2-7, reads DAGVTQSPTHLIKTRGQQVTLRCSPISGHKSVSWYQQVLGQGPQFIFQYYEKEERGRGNFPDRFSARQFPNYSSELNVNALLLGDSALYLCASSFSNRIYEQYFGPGTRLTVT.

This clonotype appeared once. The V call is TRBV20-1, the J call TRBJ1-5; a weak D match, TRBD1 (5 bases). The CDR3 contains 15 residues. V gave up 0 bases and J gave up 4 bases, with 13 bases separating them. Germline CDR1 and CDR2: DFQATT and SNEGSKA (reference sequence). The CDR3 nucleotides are TGCAGTGCTAGAGATGGCGGAGGGGAAAATCAGCCCCAGCATTTT. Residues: CSARDGGGENQPQHF.

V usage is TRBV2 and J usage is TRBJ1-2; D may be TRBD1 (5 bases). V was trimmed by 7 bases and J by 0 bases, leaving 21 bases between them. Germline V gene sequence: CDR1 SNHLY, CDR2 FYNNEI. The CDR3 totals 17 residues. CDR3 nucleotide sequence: TGTGCCAGCATGCGGGAAACAGCGCAGGGTACTAACTATGGCTACACCTTC. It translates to CASMRETAQGTNYGYTF.

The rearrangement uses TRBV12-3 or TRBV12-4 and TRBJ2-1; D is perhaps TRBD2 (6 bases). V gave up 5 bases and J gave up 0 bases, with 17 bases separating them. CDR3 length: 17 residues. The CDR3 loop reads CASSLGGSSSSYNEQFF. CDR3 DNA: TGTGCCAGCAGTCTTGGGGGGTCCTCGAGCTCCTACAATGAGCAGTTCTTC.